Following are 32 T cell receptor beta chains from one sample sequenced in a study of regulatory T cells in long-lasting Graves disease (dated by TCRdb to the early 2020s). According to the study, the label for this sample's time point signals: persistent/refractory GD, antithyroid drugs over 5 years with positive TRAb. For both TCR sequencing and RNA sequencing, RNA was extracted from PBMCs in TRIzol. Libraries were prepared through multiplex PCR. Sequencer: Illumina HiSeq 4000. TCR beta libraries were built with iRepertoire HTBI primers and Arm-PCR amplification of CDR3 regions. The public reads were run again by TCRdb, first through fastp at Q25 and then through MiXCR, and only productive beta chains were kept. Here each entry gathers all rows of one CDR3 protein and keeps the most common genes and DNA. The sample table contains roughly 490,000 distinct CDR3 sequences; only one count was recorded for about 20% of them. Clones ranked in the top ten supply around 14% of the sample.

Material: peripheral blood mononuclear cells (PBMCs), obtained when the disease was refractory, from a patient treated with antithyroid drugs. Receptors were obtained from a female donor with Graves disease.

This clonotype was observed at least ten times. The chain recombines TRBV20-1 with TRBJ2-1, with TRBD2 identical over 9 bases. Unmatched junction bases numbered 3, after V lost 6 bases and J lost 6 bases. Looked up from germline, CDR1 is DFQATT and CDR2 is SNEGSKA (reference sequence). The CDR3 runs to 12 residues. DNA for the CDR3: TGCAGTGCGTCGGGACTAGCCAATGAGCAGTTCTTC. It yields the protein CSASGLANEQFF.

A remark on this clonotype: A much larger clone sits a single nucleotide away, making a read error possible. The chain uses TRBV11-2 and TRBJ2-7, with TRBD1 matching 7 bases. The CDR3 is 13 amino acids. The germline gives CDR1 SGHAT, CDR2 FQNNGV. Unmatched junction bases numbered 5, after V lost 4 bases and J lost 5 bases. The CDR3 coding sequence is TGTGCCAGCAGCTCGGGACAGCCCCACGAGCAGTACTTC. It encodes CASSSGQPHEQYF.

This clonotype was seen many times. V gene TRBV6-1 combines with J gene TRBJ2-7, with 10 bases aligning to TRBD1. Germline-derived CDR1 and CDR2 are MNHNS and SASEGT. V shed 6 bases and J 6 bases; nucleotides not matched to a gene: 5. CDR3 length equals 13 residues. The chain's CDR3 is CASRGTGVFEQYF. CDR3 nucleotide sequence: TGTGCCAGCAGGGGGACAGGGGTGTTCGAGCAGTACTTC.

J is TRBJ2-3 and V is TRBV7-9; TRBD2 matches 10 bases. The V segment lost 2 bases and the J segment 3 bases; nucleotides outside the gene matches: 8. CDR3 length: 17 residues. Germline V gene sequence: CDR1 SEHNR, CDR2 FQNEAQ (reference sequence). This CDR3 is CASSLTPSGSGTDTQYF. The CDR3 DNA follows: TGTGCCAGCAGCTTAACGCCTAGCGGGAGTGGAACAGATACGCAGTATTTT.

This clonotype has ten or more counts. The chain couples TRBV9 to TRBJ1-1, with 11 bases that match TRBD1. Germline CDR1 reads SGDLS; CDR2 reads YYNGEE. Trimming removed 7 bases from V and 4 bases from J; junction bases left unmatched: 3. The length of the CDR3 is 13 residues. This CDR3 is CASEGTGGTEAFF. For the CDR3, the DNA is TGTGCCAGCGAAGGGACAGGGGGCACTGAAGCTTTCTTT.

A word on this clonotype: A read error likely explains this, since a far larger clone differs by one base. The chain is built from TRBV6-4 and TRBJ1-1, with 8 bases identical to TRBD1. The CDR3 loop spans 18 amino acids. Germline assignment: CDR1 MRHNA and CDR2 SNTAGT. The CDR3 region has the DNA TGTGCCAGCAGTTGGTCCTGGACAGGGACGGCCCTGAACACTGAAGCTCTCTTT. As protein: CASSWSWTGTALNTEALF.

CDR3 region: CASSQDRGVGEQFF. The CDR3, as DNA: TGTGCCAGCAGCCAGGACAGGGGGGTTGGTGAGCAGTTCTTC. The V call is TRBV14, the J call TRBJ2-1, with 10 bases matching TRBD1. Germline CDR1 and CDR2: SGHDN and FVKESK. This CDR3 spans 14 amino acids. V lost 3 bases to trimming and J lost 9 bases; unmatched junction nucleotides: 5.

V usage is TRBV28 and J usage is TRBJ1-6; perhaps TRBD1 as D (5 bases). Between the trimmed V and J ends, which lost 2 bases and 7 bases, there was a span of 12 bases. Germline CDR1 reads MDHEN; CDR2 reads SYDVKM. The CDR3 spans 15 residues. CDR3 loop: CASSLGGWGNSPLHF. CDR3 sequence (DNA): TGTGCCAGCAGTTTAGGAGGGTGGGGGAATTCACCCCTCCACTTT.

This clonotype appeared a few times. The chain combines TRBV27 with TRBJ1-5, with 8 bases aligning to TRBD1. The V gene's germline CDR1 is MNHEY and CDR2 SMNVEV (reference sequence). The CDR3 runs to 18 residues. Trimming removed 5 bases from V and 0 bases from J; junction bases left unmatched: 12. The CDR3 loop reads CASSQIGTGVYSNQPQHF. CDR3 in DNA: TGTGCCAGCAGTCAAATCGGGACAGGAGTCTATAGCAATCAGCCCCAGCATTTT.

This clonotype was observed at least ten times. The junction departs from germline at one end; a sequencing error may be responsible. The chain joins TRBV12-3 or TRBV12-4 to TRBJ1-4; no reliable D call. The CDR3 runs to 14 residues. The CDR3 is CASSLYATNEKLFF. The CDR3, as DNA: TGCGCCAGCAGCCTCTACGCAACTAATGAAAAACTGTTTTTT.

This chain links TRBV7-2 with TRBJ2-2, with 9 bases aligning to TRBD2. Germline V lookup: CDR1 SGHTA, CDR2 FQGNSA. The CDR3 has 16 residues. With V trimmed by 1 base and J by 4 bases, 4 bases remained unmatched. The CDR3 loop reads CASSLGAGGLTGELFF. DNA for the CDR3: TGTGCCAGCAGCTTAGGGGCGGGGGGGCTCACCGGGGAGCTGTTTTTT.

This clonotype was observed at least ten times. This rearrangement joins TRBV27 to TRBJ1-1; TRBD1 might be the D (6 bases). The V gene lost 4 bases and the J gene lost 2 bases, with 23 bases spanning the gap. The CDR3 totals 18 residues. Germline loops: CDR1 MNHEY, CDR2 SMNVEV (reference sequence). CDR3 coding DNA: TGTGCCAGCAGTTCATTCGTACAGGGTCCTCGGATCAACACTGAAGCTTTCTTT. It encodes CASSSFVQGPRINTEAFF.

This clonotype has a handful of counts. DNA of the CDR3: TGTGCCAGCAGCTGGACTAGCGGGGCGAACACCGGGGAGCTGTTTTTT. Translating it yields CASSWTSGANTGELFF. The chain links TRBV7-2 to TRBJ2-2, with TRBD2 identical over 12 bases. Germline-derived CDR1 and CDR2 are SGHTA and FQGNSA. V dropped 4 bases and J dropped 0; count of bases not matched to a gene: 0. The CDR3 extends over 16 amino acids.

The chain couples TRBV19 to TRBJ1-5, with TRBD1 matching over 12 bases. This CDR3 contains 17 residues. The junction had 7 bases not matched to a gene; V was cut back by 4 bases and J by 3 bases. Germline-derived CDR1 and CDR2 are LNHDA and SQIVND (reference sequence). The DNA of the CDR3 is TGTGCCAGTAGTACGGGACAGGGGGCGCGGGACAATCAGCCCCAGCATTTT. This encodes CASSTGQGARDNQPQHF.

There are many counts of this clonotype. This chain connects TRBV12-3 or TRBV12-4 to TRBJ2-5; tentatively, D is TRBD1 (5 bases). V dropped 5 bases and J dropped 1 base, with 11 bases sitting between them. CDR3 length: 14 amino acids. The CDR3 loop reads CASSQDSAQETQYF. The CDR3 DNA reads as TGTGCCAGCAGTCAAGACAGCGCCCAAGAGACCCAGTACTTC.

Details on this clonotype: The missing conserved phenylalanine or tryptophan at the end of this CDR3 makes a read error likely. The rearrangement links TRBV6-2 or TRBV6-3 to TRBJ2-6; TRBD1 agrees at 7 bases. The CDR3 totals 17 residues. With 8 bases clipped from V and 0 bases from J, the junction kept 10 bases outside the gene matches. Per the germline V gene, CDR1 is MNHEY and CDR2 is SVGEGT. The CDR3 DNA reads TGTGCCAGCGGAAGGGACAGAACCCTCTCTGGGGCCAACGTCCTGACTCTC. This codes for CASGRDRTLSGANVLTL.

This clonotype was counted many times. The chain employs TRBV6-5 and TRBJ1-1; D is uncertain. V was shortened by 0 bases and J by 1 base, with 9 bases between the two germline ends. Germline CDR1 is MNHEY and CDR2 is SVGAGI. The CDR3 runs 15 residues. The CDR3 bases are TGTGCCAGCAGTTACTCGAGGTGGTCGAACACTGAAGCTTTCTTT. This encodes CASSYSRWSNTEAFF.

This clonotype was seen repeatedly, ten times or more. This chain uses TRBV7-2 with TRBJ1-2; TRBD1 matches 7 bases. Germline CDR1 is SGHTA and CDR2 is FQGNSA. The V segment lost 2 bases and the J segment 4 bases; nucleotides outside the gene matches: 7. There are 15 residues in the CDR3. The CDR3 protein is CASSLSAGGSYGYTF. The CDR3 nucleotides read TGTGCCAGCAGCTTATCTGCAGGGGGGAGCTATGGCTACACCTTC.

This clonotype came up a few times. The J gene is TRBJ1-1, the V gene TRBV7-2; D remains ambiguous. Trimming left V 2 bases short and J 5 bases short, with 9 bases between. In germline, CDR1 is SGHTA, CDR2 FQGNSA. This CDR3 is built from 13 residues. The CDR3 DNA follows: TGTGCCAGCAGCTTAAAAGGAGGGACTGAAGCTTTCTTT. Translated, it gives CASSLKGGTEAFF.

In its sample, this clonotype was seen a few times. The chain joins TRBV19 to TRBJ1-6, with 8 bases fitting TRBD1. The V gene end was trimmed by 3 bases and the J gene end by 8 bases; junction bases not matched to a gene: 9. Germline V CDR1 and CDR2: LNHDA, SQIVND (reference sequence). The CDR3 totals 16 residues. The CDR3 coding sequence is TGTGCCAGTAGTATTGGCCAGGGGGCGATTTATTCACCCCTCCACTTT. It translates to CASSIGQGAIYSPLHF.

The gene calls are TRBV5-6 and TRBJ1-3; D is uncertain. V lost 1 base and J 0 bases, leaving 11 bases between the germline ends. Germline V CDR1 and CDR2: SGHDT, YYEEEE. The CDR3 contains 16 residues. As DNA, the CDR3 is TGTGCCAGCAGCTTGAGGCAGGCCGGCTCTGGAAACACCATATATTTT. Its translation: CASSLRQAGSGNTIYF.

This clonotype was picked up many times. The chain carries TRBV11-2 and TRBJ2-7, with D hard to call. CDR3 length: 13 residues. The V gene lost 5 bases and the J gene lost 0 bases, with 8 bases spanning the gap. Germline V gives CDR1 SGHAT, CDR2 FQNNGV. The CDR3 DNA is TGTGCCAGCAGCGATCATAGCTCCTACGAGCAGTACTTC. Its translation: CASSDHSSYEQYF.

This clonotype turned up a few times. The chain combines TRBV20-1 with TRBJ1-4, with D perhaps TRBD1 (5 bases). The CDR3 is made up of 13 amino acids. Germline assignment: CDR1 DFQATT and CDR2 SNEGSKA (reference sequence). Trimming removed 5 bases at V and 4 bases at J, with 11 bases between. CDR3 coding DNA: TGCAGTGCTTCGGACACAATTAATGAAAAACTGTTTTTT. It yields the protein CSASDTINEKLFF.

The chain is built from TRBV7-2 and TRBJ2-3; D possibly corresponds to TRBD2 (6 bases). Per the germline V gene, CDR1 is SGHTA and CDR2 is FQGNSA. The CDR3 has 16 residues. Trimming stripped 5 bases from V and 5 bases from J, with 20 bases between. The CDR3 here is CASSPTGGPIGDTQYF. CDR3 sequence (DNA): TGTGCCAGCAGCCCCACCGGGGGACCCATAGGAGATACGCAGTATTTT.

This clonotype was detected ten times or more. The chain uses TRBV10-3 and TRBJ1-1; unclear D gene. Germline V lookup: CDR1 ENHRY, CDR2 SYGVKD. V dropped 3 bases and J dropped 7 bases, with 12 bases sitting between them. This CDR3 region has 13 residues. The CDR3 loop reads CAISDRNEGEAFF. The CDR3 nucleotides are TGTGCCATCAGTGACCGGAATGAGGGTGAAGCTTTCTTT.

About this clonotype itself: Given a much more abundant clone one base away, this may be a read error. The rearrangement links TRBV12-3 or TRBV12-4 to TRBJ1-1, with D perhaps matching TRBD1 (5 bases). This CDR3 contains 14 residues. This CDR3 reads CASTPGLMNTEASF. The CDR3 nucleotides read TGTGCCAGCACACCGGGACTAATGAACACTGAAGCTTCCTTT.

With regard to this clonotype: The final CDR3 position lacks the conserved phenylalanine or tryptophan, pointing to a likely read error. V and J are TRBV11-2 and TRBJ1-1; TRBD1 agrees at 7 bases. Germline V gives CDR1 SGHAT, CDR2 FQNNGV. Trimming cost V 5 bases and J 5 bases; bases outside gene matches: 5. The CDR3 runs 13 residues. The CDR3 here is CASSLQQGTEAFS. The CDR3 nucleotides read TGTGCCAGCAGCCTACAACAGGGGACTGAAGCTTTCTCT.

The V call is TRBV29-1, the J call TRBJ1-1, with D hard to call. V lost 7 bases to trimming and J lost 0 bases, with 9 bases between them. This CDR3 contains 12 residues. CDR1 is SQVTM, CDR2 ANQGSEA, per germline. The CDR3 DNA sequence: TGCAGCGGGTCTGAGATGAACACTGAAGCTTTCTTT. Translation: CSGSEMNTEAFF.

Many counts were recorded for this clonotype. V gene TRBV28 combines with J gene TRBJ1-4; D is perhaps TRBD1 (6 bases). The CDR3 covers 14 residues. Trimming pared 4 bases from V and 7 bases from J, leaving 13 bases between. CDR1 and CDR2 (germline): MDHEN, SYDVKM. CDR3 region: CASSSGGGGEKLFF. The CDR3 DNA sequence: TGTGCCAGCAGTTCGGGGGGCGGCGGTGAAAAACTGTTTTTT.

At least ten counts were recorded for this clonotype. The genes are TRBV25-1 and TRBJ1-2; unclear D gene. The CDR3 consists of 12 residues. The germline V gene has CDR1 MGHDK and CDR2 SYGVNS. V lost 3 bases, J lost 8 bases, and 10 bases lay in between. CDR3 coding DNA: TGTGCCAGCAGTGATGGGTATTCCGGCTACACCTTC. Translated: CASSDGYSGYTF.

There are many counts of this clonotype. The chain couples TRBV19 to TRBJ1-5; no clear D. V was pared by 4 bases and J by 3 bases, with 16 bases between. CDR3 length equals 16 residues. CDR1 and CDR2 (germline): LNHDA, SQIVND (reference sequence). In DNA, the CDR3 is TGTGCCAGTAGTAACGACCTACACAGAAACAATCAGCCCCAGCATTTT. This translates into CASSNDLHRNNQPQHF.

The rearrangement uses TRBV28 and TRBJ1-2, with 9 bases aligning to TRBD1. Germline values: CDR1 MDHEN, CDR2 SYDVKM. This CDR3 contains 15 residues. V shed 6 bases and J 4 bases; nucleotides not matched to a gene: 9. CDR3 amino acids: CASRGRRQGGYGYTF. The DNA of the CDR3 is TGTGCCAGCAGGGGAAGAAGACAGGGGGGCTATGGCTACACCTTC.